The following is a T cell receptor beta chain sequence with its context. Its antigen is unknown. Per the germline V gene, CDR1 is SGDLS and CDR2 is YYNGEE. The CDR3 is 14 amino acids. The germline V and J ends were trimmed by 0 bases and 6 bases, with 10 bases remaining between them. The sample is drawn from a study of CD8 T cell repertoires and HIV-1 epitope variants. Overall study context: T cells were stimulated with Twenty-five Gag and Nef peptides separately. An uncultured baseline aliquot held 1M T cells.

The table came from immunoSEQ multiplex PCR; TCRdb's copy has only in-frame clones and leaves some out. The sample yields over 4,500 clones, about 60% seen once. Source material: cultured CD8+ T cells derived from PBMCs. This receptor was taken from a male donor with HIV. V usage is TRBV9 and J usage is TRBJ2-1; D is undetermined. Written as DNA, the CDR3 is TGTGCCAGCAGCGTAGAAGGTAGTATCAATGAGCAGTTCTTC. It yields the protein CASSVEGSINEQFF.